This T cell receptor beta chain is drawn from a study of T cell changes during pregnancy in multiple sclerosis (dated by TCRdb to between 2018 and 2021). Notes on the research overall: In women with multiple sclerosis, the researchers looked at how the T cell repertoire shifted as pregnancy progressed.

The library was produced with the immunoSEQ multiplex PCR assay. What TCRdb holds here is the immuneACCESS table cut down to in-frame rearrangements. Part of the clones is not present; checked against another copy, under half of the missing clones reflect an unresolved V gene, and the others are unexplained. Across this sample there are over 55,000 clones, with roughly 93% seen only once. The top ten constitute about 1.8% of the sample. CDR1 and CDR2, looked up from the germline V gene, are SGHTA and FQGNSA. There are 13 amino acids in the CDR3, from cysteine to phenylalanine inclusive. Only the CDR3 portion is preserved as DNA: 39 bases, with reading frame beginning at the first base. The junction shows trimming of 5 bases on V and 3 bases on J, plus 10 bases between the germline ends. As regards this clone: No antigen is known for it. Base qualities are not recorded, but no much larger clone differs from it by a single base.

The chain employs TRBV7-2 and TRBJ1-1; TRBD1 is possibly the D segment (5 matching bases). This TCR derives from a female donor with multiple sclerosis, enrolled in a pregnancy study. The sample here was peripheral blood, taken after pregnancy. CDR3 protein: CASSLQAYTEAFF. The bases are TGTGCCAGCAGCCTACAGGCGTACACTGAAGCTTTCTTT.